One sample yielded the 5 T cell receptor beta chains listed below, sequenced in a study of patients and donors after allogeneic stem cell transplantation. TCRdb fed the RT-PCR reads into MiXCR, producing one record per CDR3 protein. The sample has some 960,000 distinct CDR3 sequences, around 17% seen once. The sequenced sample was blood, either unsorted or a sorted T cell fraction (not recorded which). These receptors were taken from a human donor who was either an allogeneic HSCT recipient or a stem cell or donor lymphocyte infusion donor (not recorded which). It is not recorded whose cells these are; they may come from a transplant donor.

The V gene is TRBV20-1, the J gene TRBJ1-1; D might be TRBD1 (5 bases). CDR3 length: 14 amino acids. V was trimmed by 0 bases and J by 9 bases, leaving 17 bases between them. Germline loops: CDR1 DFQATT, CDR2 SNEGSKA (reference sequence). CDR3 protein: CSARDLAGQGKAFF. The CDR3 DNA is TGCAGTGCTAGAGATCTAGCCGGGCAGGGTAAAGCTTTCTTT.

V gene TRBV6-1 combines with J gene TRBJ1-6; 8 positions agree with TRBD1. Per the germline V gene, CDR1 is MNHNS and CDR2 is SASEGT. V was pared by 6 bases and J by 8 bases, with 9 bases of the junction left unmatched. CDR3 length: 15 residues. CDR3 amino acids: CASRPTGAMDSPLHF. The CDR3 nucleotides are TGTGCCAGCAGACCGACAGGGGCAATGGATTCACCCCTCCACTTT.

The gene calls are TRBV7-2 and TRBJ2-1; no clear D. There are 14 residues in the CDR3. Trimming shortened V by 0 bases and J by 1 base, and 4 bases separated the two germline ends. Per the germline V gene, CDR1 is SGHTA and CDR2 is FQGNSA. As DNA, the CDR3 is TGTGCCAGCAGCTTAGCGAGGTCCTACAATGAGCAGTTCTTC. Translated: CASSLARSYNEQFF. Full variable domain (outside the CDR3, taken from reference TRBV7-2 and TRBJ2-1): GAGVSQSPSNKVTEKGKDVELRCDPISGHTALYWYRQSLGQGLEFLIYFQGNSAPDKSGLPSDRFSAERTGGSVSTLTIQRTQQEDSAVYLCASSLARSYNEQFFGPGTRLTVL.

This clonotype was counted at least ten times. The chain is built from TRBV20-1 and TRBJ2-1; 10 bases agree with TRBD2. The junction had 13 bases not matched to a gene; V was cut back by 6 bases and J by 8 bases. CDR1 and CDR2 (germline): DFQATT, SNEGSKA (reference sequence). The CDR3 contains 15 residues. CDR3 DNA sequence: TGCAGTGCGACTGTTCTAGCGGGGGTTCGAGATGAGCAGTTCTTC. This encodes CSATVLAGVRDEQFF.

The chain has TRBV5-1 and TRBJ1-6; D perhaps matches TRBD1 (5 bases). The V gene lost 3 bases and the J gene lost 8 bases, with 18 bases spanning the gap. The CDR3 covers 16 residues. Germline V lookup: CDR1 SGHRS, CDR2 YFSETQ. This CDR3 is CASSYLGGNGDSPLHF. Written as DNA, the CDR3 is TGCGCCAGCAGCTACCTCGGGGGAAACGGGGATTCACCCCTCCACTTT.